Presented here are 29 T cell receptor beta chains from one specimen sequenced in a study of tumor and adjacent non-tumor tissue in lung cancer. No cell sorting was done before RNA was extracted from the tissue. The normal lung tissue was taken more than 3 cm from the tumor edge. Three rounds of nested PCR, following a modified ARM-PCR protocol, produced the TCRbeta library. TCRdb called the multiplex PCR reads again in MiXCR, with one record for every CDR3 protein. Of approximately 47,000 distinct CDR3 sequences in the sample, about 68% were seen once. Input material: distant non-tumor lung tissue. The receptors here all came from a woman between 70 and 85 years old with non-small cell lung cancer.

This clonotype was recorded a few times. Possible read error: a much larger clone is one base away. The rearrangement links TRBV7-9 to TRBJ2-7; a possible D gene is TRBD1 (5 bases). CDR3 size: 15 residues. Looked up from germline, CDR1 is SEHNR and CDR2 is FQNEAQ (reference sequence). The CDR3 loop reads CTSSSKTALWSPQYF. CDR3 DNA: TGTACCAGCAGCTCCAAGACAGCCCTCTGGTCTCCACAGTACTTC.

V usage is TRBV29-1 and J usage is TRBJ2-7; perhaps TRBD1 as D (6 bases). The CDR3 is 12 residues long. Germline V CDR1 and CDR2: SQVTM, ANQGSEA. V lost 5 bases, J lost 10 bases, and 18 bases lay in between. CDR3 DNA: TGCAGCGTTAACGGGGACAACTACGTACAGTACTTC. This codes for CSVNGDNYVQYF.

Details on this clonotype: One junction end does not reproduce the germline sequence, and a read error may be involved. V gene TRBV4-2 combines with J gene TRBJ2-7; 10 nucleotides match TRBD2. This CDR3 is built from 22 residues. Germline CDR1 is LGHNA and CDR2 is YNFKEQ. The CDR3 DNA is TGTGTCAGCAGCCAAGGCTTCATCAGATTACTAGCGGGATTACCGAGCTCCTACGAGCAGTACTTC. This translates into CVSSQGFIRLLAGLPSSYEQYF.

This clonotype was observed a handful of times. The missing conserved phenylalanine or tryptophan at the end of this CDR3 makes a read error likely. This chain links TRBV6-1 with TRBJ1-1; 10 nucleotides agree with TRBD1. Germline V gene lookup returns CDR1 MNHNS and CDR2 SASEGT. This CDR3 spans 15 amino acids. V gave up 6 bases and J gave up 3 bases; unmatched junction bases: 7. DNA for the CDR3: TGTGCCAGCAGGCAGACAGGGGGCCCGGACACTGAAGCTTTCCTT. Encoded protein: CASRQTGGPDTEAFL.

This clonotype was seen at least ten times. The rearrangement joins TRBV19 to TRBJ2-5; 7 nucleotides align to TRBD2. Looked up from germline, CDR1 is LNHDA and CDR2 is SQIVND (reference sequence). The CDR3 is 15 amino acids. The V segment lost 6 bases and the J segment 4 bases; nucleotides outside the gene matches: 11. CDR3 bases: TGTGCCAGTAGCATCTACTCTAGCGGACCAGAGACCCAGTACTTC. Translating gives CASSIYSSGPETQYF.

To note about this clonotype: Lacking the conserved final phenylalanine or tryptophan, this CDR3 likely reflects a read error. The chain uses TRBV6-1 and TRBJ2-5, with 10 positions matching TRBD2. Germline CDR1 reads MNHNS; CDR2 reads SASEGT. CDR3 length: 14 amino acids. The CDR3, as DNA: TGTGTCTCCGAGACTAGCGGGTCCCAAGAGACCCAGTACTTG. Translated, it gives CVSETSGSQETQYL.

Concerning this clonotype itself: It is unclear where the CDR3 begins or ends on the DNA, so no DNA is shown, and the CDR3 is as TCRdb lists it. The chain links TRBV12-3 or TRBV12-4 to TRBJ2-4. The CDR3 totals 15 residues, both ends included. CDR3 sequence reads: CASSLVVGDGNIQHF.

This clonotype was picked up one time. Written as DNA, the CDR3 is TGTGCCAGCAGAAAAGGACAGGGTTCTGGTAGCACCATATATTTT. Residues: CASRKGQGSGSTIYF. The chain carries TRBV12-3 or TRBV12-4 and TRBJ1-3; 8 bases are shared with TRBD1. The trim removed 6 bases at V and 9 bases at J, leaving 13 bases unmatched. CDR3 length: 15 residues.

Note on this clonotype: Since a much larger clone is just one base distant, this may be a read error. The CDR3 does not end in the conserved phenylalanine or tryptophan, so this is likely a read error. V usage is TRBV29-1 and J usage is TRBJ2-1; 8 bases map to TRBD2. Germline CDR1 is SQVTM and CDR2 is ANQGSEA. The junction had 7 bases not matched to a gene; V was cut back by 3 bases and J by 9 bases. This CDR3 region has 13 residues. The CDR3: CSVESLAGGEQFL. CDR3 coding DNA: TGCAGCGTTGAGAGCCTTGCGGGAGGTGAGCAGTTCCTC.

The gene calls are TRBV29-1 and TRBJ1-5; 7 positions agree with TRBD1. Trimming at V came to 7 bases and at J to 5 bases, leaving 8 bases not matched to a gene. The length of the CDR3 is 13 residues. CDR1 and CDR2 (germline): SQVTM, ANQGSEA. The CDR3 loop is CSAEVDRDQPQHF. The CDR3, as DNA: TGCAGCGCCGAAGTTGACAGGGATCAGCCCCAGCATTTT.

The table lists this clonotype with many counts. The chain uses TRBV29-1 and TRBJ1-2, with D possibly matching TRBD1 (5 bases). This CDR3 is built from 12 residues. The germline V gene has CDR1 SQVTM and CDR2 ANQGSEA. The V gene lost 4 bases and the J gene lost 4 bases, with 10 bases spanning the gap. CDR3 bases: TGCAGCGTTGGAGGGGCTGCCTATGGCTACACCTTC. Translating it yields CSVGGAAYGYTF. Based on the CDR3 plus reference TRBV29-1 and TRBJ1-2, the full variable domain is SAVISQKPSRDICQRGTSLTIQCQVDSQVTMMFWYRQQPGQSLTLIATANQGSEATYESGFVIDKFPISRPNLTFSTLTVSNMSPEDSSIYLCSVGGAAYGYTFGSGTRLTVV.

Concerning this clonotype itself: An end of the junction differs from the germline gene, which may be a read error. The gene calls are TRBV7-8 and TRBJ2-2; D is perhaps TRBD2 (5 bases). Germline CDR1 reads SGHVS; CDR2 reads FQNEAQ. CDR3 size: 16 residues. In nucleotides, the CDR3 is TGTGCCAGCGAAAGAACCGGGATGGTGAACACCGGGGAGCTGTTTTTC. This codes for CASERTGMVNTGELFF.

Note on this clonotype: One end of the junction is discordant with germline, which a read error may explain. This chain connects TRBV29-1 to TRBJ2-1; TRBD1 agrees at 8 bases. This CDR3 spans 12 amino acids. Germline values: CDR1 SQVTM, CDR2 ANQGSEA. Here the CDR3 reads CSVELDRAEHFF. The CDR3 nucleotides are TGCAGCGTTGAGTTGGACAGGGCTGAGCACTTCTTC.

This clonotype turned up a few times. Given a much more abundant clone one base away, this may be a read error. The genes are TRBV5-6 and TRBJ2-1; D is unresolved. CDR1 is SGHDT, CDR2 YYEEEE, per germline. The ends were cut back, 3 bases at V and 9 bases at J, with 22 bases in the middle. There are 16 residues in the CDR3. This CDR3 reads CASSSSRSVGLGEQFF. CDR3 DNA sequence: TGTGCCAGCAGCTCTTCTCGAAGTGTTGGGCTCGGTGAGCAGTTCTTC.

As regards this clonotype: Because it lacks the conserved phenylalanine or tryptophan at the end, this CDR3 is likely a read error. The DNA is omitted, as the CDR3 cannot be located on it reliably, and the CDR3 follows TCRdb's listing. The V gene is TRBV12-3 or TRBV12-4, the J gene TRBJ2-5. The CDR3 is 14 amino acids long, termini counted. The CDR3 reads CASSLVKGQETRYL.

This clonotype appeared many times. The chain carries TRBV29-1 and TRBJ2-1; 9 positions agree with TRBD1. With V trimmed by 4 bases and J by 5 bases, 12 bases remained unmatched. This CDR3 region has 16 residues. Germline CDR1 is SQVTM and CDR2 is ANQGSEA. Here the CDR3 reads CSVGFRGQGMNNEQFF. The CDR3 DNA sequence: TGCAGCGTTGGGTTTCGAGGACAGGGGATGAACAATGAGCAGTTCTTC.

This clonotype is a singleton in its sample. A read error may account for a junction end that differs from germline. The chain links TRBV4-2 to TRBJ2-3; TRBD1 is a possible D gene (5 bases). The CDR3 is 15 residues long. CDR1 and CDR2 from the germline V gene are LGHNA and YNFKEQ. CDR3 in amino acids: CARSQGAADTYTQYF. The CDR3 DNA reads TGTGCCAGGAGCCAAGGGGCAGCAGACACATATACACAGTATTTT.

In its sample, this clonotype was seen once. This sequence may be a read error, since a much larger clone differs from it by one base. This sequence joins TRBV5-4 and TRBJ1-5; perhaps TRBD1 as D (6 bases). From germline, CDR1 is SGHNT and CDR2 YYREEE (reference sequence). This CDR3 is built from 16 residues. CDR3 nucleotides: TGTGCCAGCAGCTTGGGGGGGCGTGGGAGCAATCAGTCCCAGCATTTT. This gives the protein CASSLGGRGSNQSQHF.

This chain links TRBV7-9 with TRBJ2-1; no firm D call. V lost 7 bases and J lost 5, with 12 bases in between. The V gene's germline CDR1 is SEHNR and CDR2 FQNEAQ (reference sequence). There are 13 residues in the CDR3. The CDR3 region has the DNA TGTGCCAGCATTCAGTCGGTTCACAATGAGCAGTTCTTC. This gives the protein CASIQSVHNEQFF.

This clonotype has a single count. The gene calls are TRBV28 and TRBJ2-7, with 7 bases aligning to TRBD1. The CDR3 contains 17 residues. The germline gives CDR1 MDHEN, CDR2 SYDVKM. V shed 9 bases, J shed 4 bases, and the junction held 21 bases outside the gene matches. CDR3 loop: CASPGLWGQSQGYEQYF. The CDR3 DNA reads TGTGCCAGTCCCGGGTTATGGGGACAGAGCCAAGGGTACGAGCAGTACTTC.

To note about this clonotype: At one end the junction does not follow the germline gene, possibly because of a read error. The J gene is TRBJ1-1, the V gene TRBV11-1, with D unclear. The CDR3 totals 14 residues. Germline loops: CDR1 SGHAT, CDR2 FQDESV (reference sequence). CDR3 in amino acids: CAGGSSRMNTEVFF. CDR3 DNA: TGTGCCGGCGGCTCATCCCGTATGAACACTGAAGTTTTCTTT.

Remarks on this clonotype: One junction end disagrees with the germline gene, perhaps due to a read error. The chain links TRBV6-1 to TRBJ2-3; 10 bases align to TRBD1. Germline lookup yields CDR1 MNHNS and CDR2 SASEGT. The CDR3 totals 15 residues. The CDR3 DNA is TGTGTCAGCAGGAACAATCGGGACAGGGGATATACGCAGTATTTT. Its translation: CVSRNNRDRGYTQYF.

This clonotype showed up many times. The chain combines TRBV12-3 or TRBV12-4 with TRBJ1-5; D unclear. This CDR3 comprises 18 residues. The V gene lost 4 bases and the J gene lost 0 bases, with 19 bases spanning the gap. CDR3 region: CASSSSSATHYSNQPQHF. The CDR3 bases are TGTGCCAGCAGTTCCTCCTCAGCCACCCATTATAGCAATCAGCCCCAGCATTTT.

Note on this clonotype: Its ends do not fully match the called genes, so a read error is possible. This rearrangement joins TRBV5-5 to TRBJ1-1; unclear D gene. Germline-derived CDR1 and CDR2 are SGHKS and YYEKEE (reference sequence). CDR3 length: 13 amino acids. The CDR3 loop is CASTLLCDTVAFF. CDR3 bases: TGTGCCAGCACCCTGCTATGTGACACTGTAGCTTTCTTT.

This clonotype is classed as medium-sized (0.01 to 0.1%). V usage is TRBV6-1 and J usage is TRBJ2-7; 7 nucleotides agree with TRBD1. With 3 bases clipped from V and 2 bases from J, the junction kept 4 bases outside the gene matches. The CDR3 runs to 14 residues. Germline V gene sequence: CDR1 MNHNS, CDR2 SASEGT. CDR3 loop: CASSDRQGAYEQYF. CDR3 sequence (DNA): TGTGCCAGCAGTGACCGACAGGGCGCCTACGAGCAGTACTTC.

This clonotype was seen ten or more times. The junction and the germline gene differ at one end; a read error may be behind it. V gene TRBV12-3 or TRBV12-4 combines with J gene TRBJ1-2, with unresolved D. The length of the CDR3 is 15 residues. CDR3 sequence: CTSSLATDALYGYTF. CDR3 nucleotides: TGTACCAGCAGTTTAGCGACCGACGCACTCTATGGCTACACCTTC.

This clonotype was detected ten times or more. The V and J genes are TRBV28 and TRBJ2-7; D might be TRBD1 or TRBD2, each matching 5 bases. The ends were cut back, 5 bases at V and 3 bases at J, with 17 bases in the middle. The CDR3 is 15 residues long. Germline V gene sequence: CDR1 MDHEN, CDR2 SYDVKM. CDR3: CASSITGRRYYEQYF. In nucleotides, the CDR3 is TGTGCCAGCAGTATCACAGGACGGAGGTACTACGAGCAGTACTTC.

In its sample, this clonotype was seen once. This is likely a read error, given that the CDR3 carries no conserved phenylalanine or tryptophan at its end. As DNA, the CDR3 is TGTGCCAGCAGCTCTCCGGGTGAAGGATCTTATTCTGGGGCCAACGTCCTGACTTAC. Its translation: CASSSPGEGSYSGANVLTY. The genes are TRBV4-2 and TRBJ2-6; D is undetermined. The V end lost 5 bases, the J end lost 1 base, and 21 bases lay between the germline ends. The CDR3 runs 19 residues. The germline V gene encodes CDR1 LGHNA and CDR2 YNFKEQ.

Notes on this clonotype: A much larger clone lies one base from this, so it may be a read error. The gene calls are TRBV20-1 and TRBJ1-1, with D perhaps matching TRBD1 (5 bases). The V end lost 7 bases, the J end lost 4 bases, and 22 bases lay between the germline ends. The CDR3 covers 15 residues. Germline CDR1 and CDR2: DFQATT and SNEGSKA (reference sequence). The CDR3 sequence: CSVKGGAWSGTEAFF. Written as DNA, the CDR3 is TGCAGTGTTAAAGGAGGGGCATGGAGTGGCACTGAAGCTTTCTTT.